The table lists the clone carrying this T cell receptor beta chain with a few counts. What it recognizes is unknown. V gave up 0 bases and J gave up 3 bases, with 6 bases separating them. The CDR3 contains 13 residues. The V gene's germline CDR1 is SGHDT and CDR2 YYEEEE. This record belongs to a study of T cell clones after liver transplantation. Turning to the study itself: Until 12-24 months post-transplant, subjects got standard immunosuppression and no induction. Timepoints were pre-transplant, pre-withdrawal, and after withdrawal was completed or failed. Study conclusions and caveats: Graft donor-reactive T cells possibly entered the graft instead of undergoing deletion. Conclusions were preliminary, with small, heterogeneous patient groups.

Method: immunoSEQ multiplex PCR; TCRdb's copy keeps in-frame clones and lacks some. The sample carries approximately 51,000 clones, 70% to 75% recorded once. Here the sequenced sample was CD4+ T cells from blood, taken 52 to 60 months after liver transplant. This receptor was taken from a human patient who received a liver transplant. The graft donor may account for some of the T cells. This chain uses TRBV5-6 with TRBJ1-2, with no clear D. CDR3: CASSLAPHYGYTF. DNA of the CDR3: TGTGCCAGCAGCTTGGCACCGCACTATGGCTACACCTTC.